The rows below give T cell receptor beta chains drawn from one sample of a study of T cells after yellow fever vaccination. TCRdb analysed the 5' RACE reads with MiXCR anew, one entry per CDR3 protein. The sample holds 150,000 to 200,000 distinct CDR3 sequences, about 7% seen once. The sequenced sample was CD4+ T cells sorted from PBMCs, obtained about 5 days after the first yellow fever vaccination. The receptor set was obtained from a man aged 18 to 30 who received the YFV17D yellow fever vaccine. Each CDR3 is given with its conserved first and last residue. The D gene is left open where the match is weak. The size field is filled for only some rows; it gives once, few, many or a size class.

CDR3 length	J gene	V gene	clone size	D gene	CDR3 protein	CDR3 DNA
12	TRBJ1-1	TRBV5-1	-	-	CASSLGESEAFF	TGCGCCAGCAGCTTGGGGGAGAGTGAAGCTTTCTTT
17	TRBJ2-1	TRBV20-1	-	TRBD2	CCAAGTSGSTYYNEQFF	TGCTGTGCCGCAGGGACTAGCGGGTCCACCTACTACAATGAGCAGTTCTTC
17	TRBJ1-6	TRBV7-8	-	TRBD1	CASSLAPPGQRNSPLHF	TGTGCCAGCAGCTTAGCGCCCCCGGGACAGAGGAATTCACCCCTCCACTTT
15	TRBJ2-2	TRBV11-2	-	TRBD1	CASSPRQGGTGELFF	TGTGCCAGCAGCCCTCGACAGGGTGGCACCGGGGAGCTGTTTTTT
15	TRBJ2-3	TRBV7-9	few	-	CASSLEGDSTDTQYF	TGTGCCAGCAGCTTAGAAGGGGATAGCACAGATACGCAGTATTTT
15	TRBJ2-3	TRBV20-1	-	TRBD2	CSASTAAGVTDTQYF	TGCAGTGCTAGTACCGCTGCGGGGGTCACAGATACGCAGTATTTT
15	TRBJ1-4	TRBV5-5	many	-	CASSIDSQTNEKLFF	TGTGCCAGCAGCATCGACAGTCAAACTAATGAAAAACTGTTTTTT
14	TRBJ2-3	TRBV5-5	many	-	CASSSDGSTDTQYF	TGTGCCAGCAGCTCGGACGGTAGCACAGATACGCAGTATTTT
16	TRBJ2-1	TRBV5-8	many	TRBD1	CASSTGTGGLQREQFF	TGTGCCAGCAGCACCGGGACAGGAGGCCTACAACGTGAGCAGTTCTTC
17	TRBJ1-2	TRBV20-1	few	TRBD1	CSARGTGGEIDYYGYTF	TGCAGTGCTAGAGGGACAGGGGGCGAAATAGACTACTATGGCTACACCTTC
15	TRBJ2-2	TRBV11-2	many	-	CASSLVAFGTGELFF	TGTGCCAGCAGCTTAGTCGCTTTTGGCACCGGGGAGCTGTTTTTT
15	TRBJ1-2	TRBV18	many	-	CASSPQDGINYGYTF	TGTGCCAGCTCACCTCAGGACGGAATTAACTATGGCTACACCTTC
15	TRBJ2-5	TRBV11-2	many	-	CASSSPAGYQETQYF	TGTGCCAGCAGCTCCCCGGCAGGGTACCAAGAGACCCAGTACTTC
14	TRBJ2-1	TRBV6-4	-	-	CASSALDRSNEQFF	TGTGCCAGCAGTGCCCTCGACAGGTCCAATGAGCAGTTCTTC
11	TRBJ1-4	TRBV6-6	many	-	CASSTGEKLFF	TGTGCCAGCAGTACTGGTGAAAAACTGTTTTTT
12	TRBJ1-2	TRBV24-1	-	-	CATSDLVSGYTF	TGTGCCACCAGTGACCTTGTCTCCGGCTACACCTTC
13	TRBJ2-2	TRBV12-3/TRBV12-4	-	-	CASSPWVGGELFF	TGTGCCAGCAGTCCATGGGTGGGCGGGGAGCTGTTTTTT
15	TRBJ1-5	TRBV7-2	few	-	CASSLRGGSDQPQHF	TGTGCCAGCAGCTTACGCGGGGGCAGCGATCAGCCCCAGCATTTT
14	TRBJ1-1	TRBV4-3	many	-	CASSQEPSDTEAFF	TGCGCCAGCAGCCAGGAACCAAGCGACACTGAAGCTTTCTTT
13	TRBJ2-3	TRBV20-1	many	-	CSAREKRTDTQYF	TGCAGTGCTAGAGAAAAGAGAACAGATACGCAGTATTTT
17	TRBJ2-7	TRBV5-4	-	TRBD2	CASSLGGTSGGTYEQYF	TGTGCCAGCAGCTTGGGCGGGACTAGCGGGGGGACCTACGAGCAGTACTTC
13	TRBJ1-2	TRBV29-1	many	-	CSARITENYGYTF	TGCAGCGCCCGAATAACCGAAAACTATGGCTACACCTTC
15	TRBJ2-7	TRBV6-5	many	-	CASSYSLRGHYEQYF	TGTGCCAGCAGTTACTCGCTTCGGGGACACTACGAGCAGTACTTC
15	TRBJ2-1	TRBV11-2	many	TRBD2	CASSLGTNSYNEQFF	TGTGCCAGCAGCCTCGGGACTAACTCCTACAATGAGCAGTTCTTC
13	TRBJ1-5	TRBV6-5	few	-	CASRLTLNQPQHF	TGTGCCAGCAGACTTACCTTGAATCAGCCCCAGCATTTT
14	TRBJ1-5	TRBV7-2	few	-	CASSVGAGDQPQHF	TGTGCCAGCAGCGTAGGGGCGGGGGATCAGCCCCAGCATTTT
13	TRBJ1-2	TRBV6-2/TRBV6-3	-	-	CASADSPFGGYTF	TGTGCCAGCGCGGACAGCCCCTTCGGTGGCTACACCTTC
14	TRBJ2-7	TRBV10-3	many	-	CAISESTGTYEQYF	TGTGCCATCAGTGAGTCGACGGGGACCTACGAGCAGTACTTC
14	TRBJ1-6	TRBV12-3/TRBV12-4	-	-	CASTPGARNSPLHF	TGTGCCAGCACACCGGGGGCCCGGAATTCACCCCTCCACTTT